This entry is about one TCR beta chain. The antigen is undetermined. This specimen comes from a study of shared clonotypes between healthy human individuals. Overall study results and limits: Naive subsets tended to show greater estimated richness than memory subsets.

CD45RO-negative CD8 cells positively selected for CCR7 made up the naive population, which excluded terminally differentiated effector memory CD45RA+ cells. Donors were healthy HIV-negative adults without recent acute infections or vaccinations. TCRdb's table, derived via immunoSEQ multiplex PCR, lists solely in-frame clones and lacks some. The sample lists more than 2 million clones, around 95% seen once, with approximately 1.7% in the top ten. CDR1 SGHTA and CDR2 FQGNSA come from the germline V gene. CDR3 length: 13 residues. Trimming left V 3 bases short and J 5 bases short, with 8 bases between. Sequenced material: naive CD8+ T cells from PBMCs. The receptor comes from a man between 18 and 29 years old in good health. Some clones in this sample may be carry-over from other donors' samples. This chain joins TRBV7-2 and TRBJ2-1; D is perhaps TRBD2 (5 bases). The CDR3 DNA is TGTGCCAGCAGCTTCCCGGGGAACAATGAGCAGTTCTTC. This gives the protein CASSFPGNNEQFF.